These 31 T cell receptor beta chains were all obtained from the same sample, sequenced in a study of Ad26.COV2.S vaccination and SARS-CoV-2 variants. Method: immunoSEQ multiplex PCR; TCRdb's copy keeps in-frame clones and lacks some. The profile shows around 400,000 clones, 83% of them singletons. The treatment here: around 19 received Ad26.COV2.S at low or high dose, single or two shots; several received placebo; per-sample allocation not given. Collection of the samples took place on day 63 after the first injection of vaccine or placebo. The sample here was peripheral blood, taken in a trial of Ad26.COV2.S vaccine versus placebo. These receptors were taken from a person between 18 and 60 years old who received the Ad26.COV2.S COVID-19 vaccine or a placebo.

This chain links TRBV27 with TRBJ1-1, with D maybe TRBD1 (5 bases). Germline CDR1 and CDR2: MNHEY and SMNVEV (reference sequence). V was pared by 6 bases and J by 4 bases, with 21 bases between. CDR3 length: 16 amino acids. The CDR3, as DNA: TGTGCCAGCAGGGAACAAAACAGGCCATGGGGCACTGAAGCTTTCTTT. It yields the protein CASREQNRPWGTEAFF.

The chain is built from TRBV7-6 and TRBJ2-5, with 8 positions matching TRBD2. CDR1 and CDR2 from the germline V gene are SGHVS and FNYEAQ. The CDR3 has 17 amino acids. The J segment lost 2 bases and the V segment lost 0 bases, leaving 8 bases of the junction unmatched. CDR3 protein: CASSLARNSGEQETQYF. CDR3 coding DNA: TGTGCCAGCAGCTTAGCGCGAAATAGCGGGGAACAAGAGACCCAGTACTTC. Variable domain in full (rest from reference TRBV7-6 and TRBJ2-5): GAGVSQSPRYKVTKRGQDVALRCDPISGHVSLYWYRQALGQGPEFLTYFNYEAQQDKSGLPNDRFSAERPEGSISTLTIQRTEQRDSAMYRCASSLARNSGEQETQYFGPGTRLLVL.

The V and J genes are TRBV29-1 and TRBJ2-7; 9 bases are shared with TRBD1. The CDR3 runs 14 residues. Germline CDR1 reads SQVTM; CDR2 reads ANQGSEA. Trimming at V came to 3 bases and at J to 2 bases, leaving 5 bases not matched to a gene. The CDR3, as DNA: TGCAGCGTTGAGTATAGACAGGGGGCCTACGAGCAGTACTTC. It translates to CSVEYRQGAYEQYF.

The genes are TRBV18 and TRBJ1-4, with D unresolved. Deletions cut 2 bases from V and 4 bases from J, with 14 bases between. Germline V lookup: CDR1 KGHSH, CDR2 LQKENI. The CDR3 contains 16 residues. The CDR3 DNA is TGTGCCAGCTCACCAAATACTCCCGGCCTTAATGAAAAACTGTTTTTT. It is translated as CASSPNTPGLNEKLFF.

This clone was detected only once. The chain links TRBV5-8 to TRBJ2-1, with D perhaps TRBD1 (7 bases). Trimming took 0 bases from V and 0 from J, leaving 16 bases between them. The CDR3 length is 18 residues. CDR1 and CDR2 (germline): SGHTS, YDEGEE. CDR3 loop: CASSLAGGQRSSYNEQFF. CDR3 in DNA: TGTGCCAGCAGCTTGGCCGGGGGACAGAGGAGCTCCTACAATGAGCAGTTCTTC.

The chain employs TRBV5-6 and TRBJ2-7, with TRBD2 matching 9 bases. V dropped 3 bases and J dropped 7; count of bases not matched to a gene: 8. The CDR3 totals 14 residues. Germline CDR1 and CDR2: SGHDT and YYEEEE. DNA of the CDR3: TGTGCCAGCAGCTCCCTAGCGGGACTAAGGGAGCAGTACTTC. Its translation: CASSSLAGLREQYF.

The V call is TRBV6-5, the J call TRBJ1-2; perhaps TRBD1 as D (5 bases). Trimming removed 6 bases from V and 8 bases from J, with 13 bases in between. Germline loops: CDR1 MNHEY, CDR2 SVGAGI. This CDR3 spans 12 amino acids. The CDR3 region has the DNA TGTGCCAGCAGCCACCTCGGGGACGGCTACACCTTC. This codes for CASSHLGDGYTF.

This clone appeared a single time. CDR3 amino acids: CASSLGRASTDTQYF. CDR3 in DNA: TGTGCCAGCAGCTTAGGCAGAGCTAGCACAGATACGCAGTATTTT. This sequence joins TRBV11-2 and TRBJ2-3; no definite D call. Germline V gene lookup returns CDR1 SGHAT and CDR2 FQNNGV. The CDR3 consists of 15 residues. The germline V and J ends were trimmed by 1 base and 0 bases, with 8 bases remaining between them.

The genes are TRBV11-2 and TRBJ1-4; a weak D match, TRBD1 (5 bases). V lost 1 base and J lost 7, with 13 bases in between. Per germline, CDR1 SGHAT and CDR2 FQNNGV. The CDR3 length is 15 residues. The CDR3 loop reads CASSLVGRVSEKLFF. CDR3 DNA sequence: TGTGCCAGCAGCTTAGTGGGCAGGGTTAGTGAAAAACTGTTTTTT. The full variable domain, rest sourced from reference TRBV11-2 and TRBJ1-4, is EAGVAQSPRYKIIEKRQSVAFWCNPISGHATLYWYQQILGQGPKLLIQFQNNGVVDDSQLPKDRFSAERLKGVDSTLKIQPAKLEDSAVYLCASSLVGRVSEKLFFGSGTQLSVL.

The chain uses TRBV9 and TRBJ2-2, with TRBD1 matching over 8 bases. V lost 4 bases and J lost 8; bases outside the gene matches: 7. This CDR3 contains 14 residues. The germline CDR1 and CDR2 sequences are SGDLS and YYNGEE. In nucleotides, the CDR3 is TGTGCCAGCAGCCCCCGGACAGGGCGAGGGGAGCTGTTTTTT. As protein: CASSPRTGRGELFF. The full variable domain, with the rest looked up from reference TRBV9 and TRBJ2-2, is DSGVTQTPKHLITATGQRVTLRCSPRSGDLSVYWYQQSLDQGLQFLIQYYNGEERAKGNILERFSAQQFPDLHSELNLSSLELGDSALYFCASSPRTGRGELFFGEGSRLTVL.

This CDR3 is CASSVAGSGSYNEQFF. As DNA, the CDR3 is TGTGCCAGCAGCGTAGCTGGGAGCGGGAGTTACAATGAGCAGTTCTTC. The V and J genes are TRBV9 and TRBJ2-1; 8 nucleotides match TRBD2. Trimming removed 0 bases from V and 4 bases from J; junction bases left unmatched: 6. Per the germline V gene, CDR1 is SGDLS and CDR2 is YYNGEE. The CDR3 runs 16 residues. Variable domain in full (rest from reference TRBV9 and TRBJ2-1): DSGVTQTPKHLITATGQRVTLRCSPRSGDLSVYWYQQSLDQGLQFLIQYYNGEERAKGNILERFSAQQFPDLHSELNLSSLELGDSALYFCASSVAGSGSYNEQFFGPGTRLTVL.

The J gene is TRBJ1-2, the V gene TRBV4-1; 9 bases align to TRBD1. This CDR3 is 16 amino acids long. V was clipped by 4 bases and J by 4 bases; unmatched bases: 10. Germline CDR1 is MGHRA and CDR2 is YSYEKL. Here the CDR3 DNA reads TGCGCCAGCAGCCTTCCTCGACAGGGGGTCCTCTATGGCTACACCTTC. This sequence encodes CASSLPRQGVLYGYTF.

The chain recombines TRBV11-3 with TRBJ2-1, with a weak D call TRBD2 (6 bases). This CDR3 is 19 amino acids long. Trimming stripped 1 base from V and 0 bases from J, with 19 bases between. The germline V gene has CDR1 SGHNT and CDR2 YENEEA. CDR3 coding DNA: TGTGCCAGCAGCTTAGCCCTAGGTCTGATTAGCGGCTCCTACAATGAGCAGTTCTTC. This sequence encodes CASSLALGLISGSYNEQFF.

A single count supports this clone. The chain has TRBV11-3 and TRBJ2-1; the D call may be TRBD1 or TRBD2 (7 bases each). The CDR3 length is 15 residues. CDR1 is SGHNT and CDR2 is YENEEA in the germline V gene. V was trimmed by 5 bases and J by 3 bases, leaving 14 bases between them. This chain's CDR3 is CASSLRGDYYNEQFF. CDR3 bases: TGTGCCAGCAGCCTCAGGGGGGACTACTACAATGAGCAGTTCTTC.

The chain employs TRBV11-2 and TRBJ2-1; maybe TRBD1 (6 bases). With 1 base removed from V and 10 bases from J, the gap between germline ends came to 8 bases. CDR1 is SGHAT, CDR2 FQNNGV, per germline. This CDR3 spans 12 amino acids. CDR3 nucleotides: TGTGCCAGCAGCTTAGGGGGGCAAGAGCAGTTCTTC. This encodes CASSLGGQEQFF. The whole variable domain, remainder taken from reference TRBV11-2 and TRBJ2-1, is EAGVAQSPRYKIIEKRQSVAFWCNPISGHATLYWYQQILGQGPKLLIQFQNNGVVDDSQLPKDRFSAERLKGVDSTLKIQPAKLEDSAVYLCASSLGGQEQFFGPGTRLTVL.

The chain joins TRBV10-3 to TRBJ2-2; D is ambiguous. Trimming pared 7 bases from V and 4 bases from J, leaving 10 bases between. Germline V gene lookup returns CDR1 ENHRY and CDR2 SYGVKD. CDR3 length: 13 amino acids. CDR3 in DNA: TGTGCCATCAACTCCCTCGGCACCGGGGAGCTGTTTTTT. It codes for CAINSLGTGELFF.

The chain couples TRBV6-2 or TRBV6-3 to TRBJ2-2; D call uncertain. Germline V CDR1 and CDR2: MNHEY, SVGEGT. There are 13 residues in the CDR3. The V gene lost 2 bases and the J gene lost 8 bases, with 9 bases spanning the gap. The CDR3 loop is CASSYPRPGELFF. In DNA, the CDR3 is TGTGCCAGCAGTTACCCCCGGCCTGGGGAGCTGTTTTTT.

CDR3 sequence (DNA): TGTGCCACCAGTGATTTAGGTTTCGGGGTCGGTACGCAGTATTTT. Translating it yields CATSDLGFGVGTQYF. The chain uses TRBV24-1 and TRBJ2-3; a possible D gene is TRBD2 (5 bases). The CDR3 runs 15 residues. Trimming left V 1 base short and J 8 bases short, with 15 bases between. CDR1 is KGHDR, CDR2 SFDVKD, per germline.

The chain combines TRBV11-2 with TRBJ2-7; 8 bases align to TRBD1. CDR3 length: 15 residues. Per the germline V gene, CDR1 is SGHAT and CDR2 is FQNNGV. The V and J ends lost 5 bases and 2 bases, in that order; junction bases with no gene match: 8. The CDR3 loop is CASSHPGTGPYEQYF. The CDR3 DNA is TGTGCCAGCAGCCACCCCGGGACAGGTCCCTACGAGCAGTACTTC.

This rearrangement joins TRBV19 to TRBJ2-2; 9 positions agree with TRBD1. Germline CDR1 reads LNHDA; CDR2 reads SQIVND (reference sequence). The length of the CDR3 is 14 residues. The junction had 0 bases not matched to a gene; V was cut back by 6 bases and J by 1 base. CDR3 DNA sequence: TGTGCCAGTAGGGACAGGGGGAACACCGGGGAGCTGTTTTTT. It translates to CASRDRGNTGELFF.

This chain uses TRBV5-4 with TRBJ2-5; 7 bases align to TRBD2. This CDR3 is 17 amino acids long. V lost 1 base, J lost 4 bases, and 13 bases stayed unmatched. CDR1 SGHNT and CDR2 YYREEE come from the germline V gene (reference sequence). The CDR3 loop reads CASSLSPTTSVRETQYF. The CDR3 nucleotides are TGTGCCAGCAGCTTGAGCCCAACCACTAGCGTTCGAGAGACCCAGTACTTC.

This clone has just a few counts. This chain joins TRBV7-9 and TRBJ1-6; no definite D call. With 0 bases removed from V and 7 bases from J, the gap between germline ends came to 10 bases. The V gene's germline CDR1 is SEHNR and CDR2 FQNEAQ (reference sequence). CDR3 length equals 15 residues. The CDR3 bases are TGTGCCAGCAGCTTAGCGGTTGGGGAAAATTCACCCCTCCACTTT. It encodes CASSLAVGENSPLHF.

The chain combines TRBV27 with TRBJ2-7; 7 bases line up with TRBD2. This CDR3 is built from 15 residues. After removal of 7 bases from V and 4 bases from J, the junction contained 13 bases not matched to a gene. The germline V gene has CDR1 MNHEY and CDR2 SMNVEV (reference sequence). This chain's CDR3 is CASIGVSGVTYEQYF. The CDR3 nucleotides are TGTGCCAGCATAGGTGTAAGCGGGGTGACGTACGAGCAGTACTTC.

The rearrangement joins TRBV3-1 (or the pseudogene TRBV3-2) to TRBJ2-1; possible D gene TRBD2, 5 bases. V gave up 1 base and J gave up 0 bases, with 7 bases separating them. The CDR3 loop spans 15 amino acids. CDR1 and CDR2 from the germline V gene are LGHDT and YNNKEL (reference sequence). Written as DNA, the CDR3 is TGTGCCAGCAGCCAAGGCCTAGCCTCCTACAATGAGCAGTTCTTC. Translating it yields CASSQGLASYNEQFF.

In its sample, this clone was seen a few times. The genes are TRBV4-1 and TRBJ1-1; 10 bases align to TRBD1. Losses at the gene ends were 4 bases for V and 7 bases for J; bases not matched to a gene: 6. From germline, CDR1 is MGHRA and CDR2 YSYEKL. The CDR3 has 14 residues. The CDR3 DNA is TGCGCCAGCAGCCGGGACAGGGGTTGGGGTGAAGCTTTCTTT. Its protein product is CASSRDRGWGEAFF.

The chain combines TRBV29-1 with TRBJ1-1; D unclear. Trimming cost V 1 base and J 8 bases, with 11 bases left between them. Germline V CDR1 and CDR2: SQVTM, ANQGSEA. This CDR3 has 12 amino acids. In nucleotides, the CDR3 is TGCAGCGTTGAAGGAGGGCAGTCCGAAGCTTTCTTT. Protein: CSVEGGQSEAFF.

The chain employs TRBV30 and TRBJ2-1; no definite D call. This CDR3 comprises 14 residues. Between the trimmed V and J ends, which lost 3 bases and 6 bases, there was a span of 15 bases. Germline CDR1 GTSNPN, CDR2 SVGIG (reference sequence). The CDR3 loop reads CAWRSLGGANEQFF. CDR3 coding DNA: TGTGCCTGGAGGTCCTTGGGTGGAGCCAATGAGCAGTTCTTC.

The CDR3 loop reads CASSAGLAMHNEQFF. The CDR3 coding sequence is TGCGCCAGCAGCGCGGGACTAGCGATGCACAATGAGCAGTTCTTC. The chain couples TRBV5-1 to TRBJ2-1; 10 nucleotides line up with TRBD2. Germline CDR1 and CDR2: SGHRS and YFSETQ. The J segment lost 5 bases and the V segment lost 4 bases, leaving 6 bases of the junction unmatched. The CDR3 is made up of 15 amino acids. The variable domain in full, completed from reference TRBV5-1 and TRBJ2-1, reads KAGVTQTPRYLIKTRGQQVTLSCSPISGHRSVSWYQQTPGQGLQFLFEYFSETQRNKGNFPGRFSGRQFSNSRSEMNVSTLELGDSALYLCASSAGLAMHNEQFFGPGTRLTVL.

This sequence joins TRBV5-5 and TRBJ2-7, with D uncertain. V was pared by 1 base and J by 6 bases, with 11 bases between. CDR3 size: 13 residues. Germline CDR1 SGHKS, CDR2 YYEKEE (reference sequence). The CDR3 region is CASSLSSSGEQYF. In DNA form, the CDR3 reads TGTGCCAGCAGCTTGTCGTCTTCTGGCGAGCAGTACTTC. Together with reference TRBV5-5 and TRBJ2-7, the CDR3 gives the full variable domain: DAGVTQSPTHLIKTRGQQVTLRCSPISGHKSVSWYQQVLGQGPQFIFQYYEKEERGRGNFPDRFSARQFPNYSSELNVNALLLGDSALYLCASSLSSSGEQYFGPGTRLTVT.

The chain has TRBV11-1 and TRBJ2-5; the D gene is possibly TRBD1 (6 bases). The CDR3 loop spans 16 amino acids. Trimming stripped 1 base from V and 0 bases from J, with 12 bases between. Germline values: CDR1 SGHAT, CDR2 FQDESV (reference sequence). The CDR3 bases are TGTGCCAGCAGCTTAGGCACAGGGCTGTACCAAGAGACCCAGTACTTC. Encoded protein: CASSLGTGLYQETQYF.

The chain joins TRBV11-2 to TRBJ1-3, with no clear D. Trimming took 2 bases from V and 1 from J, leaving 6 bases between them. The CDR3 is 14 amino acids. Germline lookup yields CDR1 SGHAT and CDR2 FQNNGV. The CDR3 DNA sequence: TGTGCCAGCAGCTTATCGGGGTCTGGAAACACCATATATTTT. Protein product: CASSLSGSGNTIYF.